Following are 4 T cell receptor beta chains from one sample sequenced in a study of T cell responses to AZD1222 COVID-19 vaccine. TCRdb keeps only in-frame clones here, not all; method: immunoSEQ multiplex PCR. The table includes some 150,000 clones, about 95% detected once. Material: peripheral blood, obtained on day 0 of AZD1222 vaccination. Receptors originate from an adult in good health.

This clone appeared a single time. The chain has TRBV3-1 (or the pseudogene TRBV3-2) and TRBJ2-5, with D possibly being TRBD2 (6 bases). Germline V lookup: CDR1 LGHDT, CDR2 YNNKEL (reference sequence). The V and J ends lost 1 base and 5 bases respectively, with 11 bases between them. The CDR3 length is 14 residues. The CDR3 sequence: CASSQADYGETQYF. The CDR3 DNA sequence: TGTGCCAGCAGCCAAGCGGACTATGGGGAGACCCAGTACTTC.

The gene calls are TRBV11-2 and TRBJ2-1; perhaps TRBD2 as D (5 bases). The V end was cut by 0 bases, the J end by 3 bases, with 9 bases between. CDR1 is SGHAT, CDR2 FQNNGV, per germline. The CDR3 is made up of 15 amino acids. The CDR3 loop is CASSLDLADYNEQFF. In nucleotides, the CDR3 is TGTGCCAGCAGCTTAGATCTAGCAGACTACAATGAGCAGTTCTTC. Based on the CDR3 plus reference TRBV11-2 and TRBJ2-1, the full variable domain is EAGVAQSPRYKIIEKRQSVAFWCNPISGHATLYWYQQILGQGPKLLIQFQNNGVVDDSQLPKDRFSAERLKGVDSTLKIQPAKLEDSAVYLCASSLDLADYNEQFFGPGTRLTVL.

The V call is TRBV2, the J call TRBJ1-2, with D unclear. Looked up from germline, CDR1 is SNHLY and CDR2 is FYNNEI. The V gene lost 4 bases and the J gene lost 0 bases, with 9 bases spanning the gap. The CDR3 is made up of 14 amino acids. CDR3 protein: CASSVGSSNYGYTF. The CDR3, as DNA: TGTGCCAGCAGTGTAGGGTCCTCTAACTATGGCTACACCTTC.

V and J are TRBV28 and TRBJ1-6, with 8 bases identical to TRBD1. The germline V gene has CDR1 MDHEN and CDR2 SYDVKM. This CDR3 has 17 amino acids. With 5 bases clipped from V and 0 bases from J, the junction kept 6 bases outside the gene matches. The CDR3 spells CASSARDRSSYNSPLHF. The CDR3 DNA reads TGTGCCAGCAGTGCCCGGGACAGGAGCTCCTATAATTCACCCCTCCACTTT.